These 14 T cell receptor beta chains were all obtained from the same sample, sequenced in a study of graft-versus-host responses after intestinal transplantation. Some clones are missing from TCRdb's copy, which holds only in-frame ones; the method was immunoSEQ multiplex PCR. This table holds tens of thousands of clones, about 89% found once. These receptors' targets are unknown. This material consisted of unstimulated CD8+ T cells sorted from spleen or lymph node cells, taken before intestinal transplant. The receptors originated from a human donor who received an intestinal transplant.

The chain uses TRBV15 and TRBJ2-5; possibly TRBD1 for D (6 bases). V was clipped by 7 bases and J by 3 bases, with 15 bases between them. The CDR3 is 14 amino acids. Germline V gives CDR1 LNHNV, CDR2 YYDKDF (reference sequence). The CDR3 DNA sequence: TGTGCCACCACCAAACATCGGGACAAAGAGACCCAGTACTTC. It encodes CATTKHRDKETQYF.

The chain combines TRBV10-3 with TRBJ2-7; 8 bases are shared with TRBD1. The germline gives CDR1 ENHRY, CDR2 SYGVKD. V shed 0 bases and J 1 base; nucleotides not matched to a gene: 2. CDR3 length: 15 residues. The CDR3 nucleotides read TGTGCCATCAGTGAGTCAGGACAGGGATCCTACGAGCAGTACTTC. It translates to CAISESGQGSYEQYF.

This chain joins TRBV7-6 and TRBJ2-7; TRBD1 matches at 8 bases. Germline V gene data show CDR1 as SGHVS and CDR2 as FNYEAQ. The ends lost 7 bases at V and 3 bases at J; junction bases unmatched: 8. This CDR3 spans 14 amino acids. In DNA form, the CDR3 reads TGTGCCAGCACCCAGGGGGCGAACCTCTACGAGCAGTACTTC. Its protein is CASTQGANLYEQYF.

The gene calls are TRBV10-2 and TRBJ2-5; the match to TRBD2 covers 14 bases. CDR3 length: 20 residues. V trimming: 7 bases; J trimming: 3 bases; junction bases outside the gene matches: 19. Germline loops: CDR1 WSHSY, CDR2 SAAADI. CDR3 DNA sequence: TGCGCCAGCAAACCCCATCCGGGACTAGCGGGAGTAGGGGAAGAAGAGACCCAGTACTTC. Its protein is CASKPHPGLAGVGEEETQYF.

The chain employs TRBV28 and TRBJ1-6, with unresolved D. Trimming shortened V by 10 bases and J by 2 bases, and 18 bases separated the two germline ends. This CDR3 has 16 amino acids. The germline V gene has CDR1 MDHEN and CDR2 SYDVKM. CDR3 nucleotide sequence: TGTGCCACAACCGGGCTCAGTCGTCCCTATAATTCACCCCTCCACTTT. This translates into CATTGLSRPYNSPLHF.

CDR3 amino acids: CASSLAGFYNEQFF. The CDR3 DNA sequence: TGTGCCAGCAGCCTAGCGGGATTTTACAATGAGCAGTTCTTC. The V call is TRBV5-4, the J call TRBJ2-1, with 9 bases matching TRBD2. This CDR3 region has 14 residues. CDR1 is SGHNT and CDR2 is YYREEE in the germline V gene (reference sequence). J lost 4 bases, V lost 4 bases, and 3 bases had no gene match.

The chain recombines TRBV19 with TRBJ1-5; D is possibly TRBD1 (6 bases). Trimming left V 5 bases short and J 7 bases short, with 12 bases between. The CDR3 covers 13 residues. Germline V CDR1 and CDR2: LNHDA, SQIVND (reference sequence). The CDR3 DNA is TGTGCCAGTAGTTTGGTGGACAGCCAGCCCCAGCATTTT. Translation gives CASSLVDSQPQHF.

The chain joins TRBV7-9 to TRBJ1-1; 8 bases agree with TRBD1. The J segment lost 1 base and the V segment lost 8 bases, leaving 18 bases of the junction unmatched. This CDR3 contains 18 residues. Germline V CDR1 and CDR2: SEHNR, FQNEAQ (reference sequence). The DNA for the CDR3 is TGTGCCAGCTTACCAACAGGGGGTCCTTTTTATGCGAACACTGAAGCTTTCTTT. Protein sequence: CASLPTGGPFYANTEAFF.

This chain connects TRBV2 to TRBJ2-1; 8 bases fit TRBD2. CDR3 length: 16 amino acids. Germline V gives CDR1 SNHLY, CDR2 FYNNEI. With 7 bases clipped from V and 0 bases from J, the junction kept 8 bases outside the gene matches. The CDR3 region has the DNA TGTGCCAGCATGGGACTAGACTGGAGCTCCTACAATGAGCAGTTCTTC. As protein: CASMGLDWSSYNEQFF.

The chain recombines TRBV30 with TRBJ2-2, with D unresolved. Germline CDR1 is GTSNPN and CDR2 is SVGIG (reference sequence). The length of the CDR3 is 14 residues. The DNA of the CDR3 is TGTGCTATTGGCTACCCAGTAAGGACCGGGGAGCTGTTTTTT. This gives the protein CAIGYPVRTGELFF.

This clone was seen only once. This sequence joins TRBV7-6 and TRBJ2-2, with 12 positions matching TRBD2. V trimming: 4 bases; J trimming: 1 base; junction bases outside the gene matches: 1. CDR1 and CDR2 (germline): SGHVS, FNYEAQ. The CDR3 runs to 16 residues. This CDR3 is CASSSGLAGNTGELFF. The DNA for the CDR3 is TGTGCCAGCAGCTCGGGACTAGCGGGGAACACCGGGGAGCTGTTTTTT.

The gene calls are TRBV19 and TRBJ2-7; D unclear. Looked up from germline, CDR1 is LNHDA and CDR2 is SQIVND (reference sequence). V dropped 1 base and J dropped 3 bases, with 10 bases sitting between them. The CDR3 contains 14 residues. CDR3 residues: CASSIGSSFYEQYF. The CDR3 region has the DNA TGTGCCAGTAGTATAGGGAGCTCTTTCTACGAGCAGTACTTC.

The V gene is TRBV30, the J gene TRBJ2-7; 8 nucleotides agree with TRBD2. With V trimmed by 5 bases and J by 0 bases, 6 bases remained unmatched. The CDR3 sequence is 14 residues long. Germline assignment: CDR1 GTSNPN and CDR2 SVGIG (reference sequence). The CDR3 region is CAWGGGSSSYEQYF. The CDR3 bases are TGTGCCTGGGGCGGGGGGTCGAGCTCCTACGAGCAGTACTTC.

The chain employs TRBV9 and TRBJ2-2; D assignment may be TRBD1 or TRBD2 (5 bases each). Trimming took 4 bases from V and 2 from J, leaving 15 bases between them. In germline, CDR1 is SGDLS, CDR2 YYNGEE. The CDR3 totals 16 residues. The CDR3 protein is CASSQTRGPNTGELFF. The DNA of the CDR3 is TGTGCCAGCAGCCAGACTCGGGGCCCTAACACCGGGGAGCTGTTTTTT.